This section outlines one TCR beta chain sequence together with its context. The antigen is undetermined. This sample is part of a study of T cell responses to AZD1222 COVID-19 vaccine. This CDR3 contains 11 residues. V was shortened by 5 bases and J by 11 bases, with 12 bases between the two germline ends. Germline loops: CDR1 LGHDT, CDR2 YNNKEL (reference sequence). The table came from immunoSEQ multiplex PCR; TCRdb's copy has only in-frame clones and leaves some out. The sample lists around 140,000 clones, approximately 85% occurring once. Study-wide results and limits: Spike was spanned by vaccine-associated CD4 TCRs, with dominance at 160-218 and 743-854. Recipients of two AZD1222 doses showed rising Spike-specific TCR breadth and depth. Repertoires were obtained solely post-peak T cell response. Clonal diversity was possibly underestimated, and the donors were mostly white British, with more females.

The origin of this receptor is an adult who received the MenACWY meningococcal vaccine as a control. The V and J genes are TRBV3-1 (or the pseudogene TRBV3-2) and TRBJ1-1, with no clear D. The sample was peripheral blood, taken 28 days after the second dose of the MenACWY control vaccine. The CDR3 nucleotides are TGTGCCAGCAGCGGCCAGGTTGACGCTTTCTTT. Translated, it gives CASSGQVDAFF.